The clone carrying this TCR beta chain was counted between two and nine times. The record originates from a study of blood T cells in healthy people across ages. The J segment lost 0 bases and the V segment lost 5 bases, leaving 6 bases of the junction unmatched. CDR3 size: 16 residues. Germline V gene data show CDR1 as SGHAT and CDR2 as FQNNGV. The authors ran a second PCR of 7 to 11 cycles using a sample-barcoded 5' primer and a J-beta primer mix. TCRdb fed the 5' RACE reads into MiXCR, producing one record per CDR3 protein. The profile shows about 800,000 distinct CDR3 sequences, approximately 25% of them singletons. These data also featured in a second study, about T cells of mothers and their children. From that second work: All extracted RNA went into cDNA synthesis, approximately 1.4 ug per 15 ul.

The rearrangement links TRBV11-2 to TRBJ2-2; 7 bases align to TRBD1. This clonotype originated in a boy aged 5-17 years in good health. Sequenced material: blood. CDR3 region: CASSHRTGSNTGELFF. The CDR3, as DNA: TGTGCCAGCAGCCACCGGACAGGTTCGAACACCGGGGAGCTGTTTTTT. Filled out from reference TRBV11-2 and TRBJ2-2, the complete variable domain reads EAGVAQSPRYKIIEKRQSVAFWCNPISGHATLYWYQQILGQGPKLLIQFQNNGVVDDSQLPKDRFSAERLKGVDSTLKIQPAKLEDSAVYLCASSHRTGSNTGELFFGEGSRLTVL.